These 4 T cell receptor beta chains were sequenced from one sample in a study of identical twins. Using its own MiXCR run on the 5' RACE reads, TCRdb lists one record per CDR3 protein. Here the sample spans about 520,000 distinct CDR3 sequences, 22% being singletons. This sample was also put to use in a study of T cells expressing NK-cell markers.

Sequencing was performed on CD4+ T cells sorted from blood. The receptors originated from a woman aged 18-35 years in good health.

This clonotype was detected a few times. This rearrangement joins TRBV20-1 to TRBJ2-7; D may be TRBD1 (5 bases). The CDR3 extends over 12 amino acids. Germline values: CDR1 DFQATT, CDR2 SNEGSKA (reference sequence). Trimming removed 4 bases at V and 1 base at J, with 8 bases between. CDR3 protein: CSATRVSYEQYF. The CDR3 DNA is TGCAGTGCTACCAGGGTTTCCTACGAGCAGTACTTC.

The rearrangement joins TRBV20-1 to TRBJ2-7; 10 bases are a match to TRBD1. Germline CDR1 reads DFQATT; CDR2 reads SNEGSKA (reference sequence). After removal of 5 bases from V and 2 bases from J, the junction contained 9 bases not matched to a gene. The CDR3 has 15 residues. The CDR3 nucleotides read TGCAGTGCTTCCCATCCAGGGACAGGGGCCTACGAGCAGTACTTC. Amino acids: CSASHPGTGAYEQYF.

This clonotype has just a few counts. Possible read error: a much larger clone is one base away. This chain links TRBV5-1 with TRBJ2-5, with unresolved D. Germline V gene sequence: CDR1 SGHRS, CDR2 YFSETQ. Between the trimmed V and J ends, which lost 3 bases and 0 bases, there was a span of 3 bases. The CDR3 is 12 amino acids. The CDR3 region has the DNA TGCGCCAGCAGCTGGGACCAAGAGACCCAGTACTTC. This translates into CASSWDQETQYF.

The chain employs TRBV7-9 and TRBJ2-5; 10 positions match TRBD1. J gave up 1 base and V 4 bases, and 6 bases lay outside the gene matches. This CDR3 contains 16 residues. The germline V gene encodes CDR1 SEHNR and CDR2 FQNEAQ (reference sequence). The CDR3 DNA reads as TGTGCCAGCAGCTGGGGCCGGGACAGGGGCCAAGAGACCCAGTACTTC. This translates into CASSWGRDRGQETQYF.